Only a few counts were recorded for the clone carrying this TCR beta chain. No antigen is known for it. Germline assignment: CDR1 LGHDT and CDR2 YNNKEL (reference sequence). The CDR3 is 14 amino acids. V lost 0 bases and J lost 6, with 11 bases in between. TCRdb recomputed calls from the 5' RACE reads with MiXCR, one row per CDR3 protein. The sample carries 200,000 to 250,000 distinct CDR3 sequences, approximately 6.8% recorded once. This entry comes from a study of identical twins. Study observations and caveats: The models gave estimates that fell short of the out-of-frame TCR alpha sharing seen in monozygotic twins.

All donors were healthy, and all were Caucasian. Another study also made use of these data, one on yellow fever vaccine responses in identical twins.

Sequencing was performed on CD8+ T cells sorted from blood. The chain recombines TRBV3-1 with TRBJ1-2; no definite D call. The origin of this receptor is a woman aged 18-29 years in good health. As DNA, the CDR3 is TGTGCCAGCAGCCAAGAGTACGAAACAGATGGCTACACCTTC. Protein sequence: CASSQEYETDGYTF.